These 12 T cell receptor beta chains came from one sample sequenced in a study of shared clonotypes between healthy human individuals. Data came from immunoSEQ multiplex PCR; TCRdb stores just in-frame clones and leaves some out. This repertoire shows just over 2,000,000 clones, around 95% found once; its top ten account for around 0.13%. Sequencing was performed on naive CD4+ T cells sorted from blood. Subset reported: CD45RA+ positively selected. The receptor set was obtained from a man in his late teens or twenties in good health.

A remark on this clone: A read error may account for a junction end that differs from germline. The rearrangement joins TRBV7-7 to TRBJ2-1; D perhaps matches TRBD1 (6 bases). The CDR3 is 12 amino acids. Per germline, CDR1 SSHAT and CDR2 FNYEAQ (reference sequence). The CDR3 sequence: CASSNSGDEQFF. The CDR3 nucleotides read TGTGCTAGCAGCAACTCAGGGGATGAGCAGTTCTTC.

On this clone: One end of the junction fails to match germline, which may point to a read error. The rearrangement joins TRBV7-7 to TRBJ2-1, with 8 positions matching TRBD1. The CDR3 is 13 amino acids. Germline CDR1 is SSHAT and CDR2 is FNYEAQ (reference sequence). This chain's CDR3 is CASSPDRDSEQFF. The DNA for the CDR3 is TGTGCTAGCAGCCCGGACAGGGACTCCGAGCAGTTCTTC.

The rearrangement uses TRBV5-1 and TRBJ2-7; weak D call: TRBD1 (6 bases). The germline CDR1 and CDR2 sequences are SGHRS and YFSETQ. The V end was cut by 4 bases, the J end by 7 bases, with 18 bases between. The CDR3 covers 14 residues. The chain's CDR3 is CASSEGTSSGEQYF. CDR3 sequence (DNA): TGCGCCAGCAGCGAGGGGACATCTTCGGGAGAGCAGTACTTC.

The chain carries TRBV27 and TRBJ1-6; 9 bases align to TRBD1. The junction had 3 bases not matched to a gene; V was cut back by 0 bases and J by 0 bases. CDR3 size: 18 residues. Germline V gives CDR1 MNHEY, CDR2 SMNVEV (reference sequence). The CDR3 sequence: CASSLSGQGFSYNSPLHF. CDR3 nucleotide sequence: TGTGCCAGCAGTTTATCGGGACAGGGCTTCTCCTATAATTCACCCCTCCACTTT.

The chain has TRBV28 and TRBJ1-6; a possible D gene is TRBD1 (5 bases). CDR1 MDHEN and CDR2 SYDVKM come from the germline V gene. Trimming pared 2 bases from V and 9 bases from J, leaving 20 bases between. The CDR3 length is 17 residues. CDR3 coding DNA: TGTGCCAGCAGTTTAGGGGCACAGGCGGCCCTAGTTTCACCCCTCCACTTT. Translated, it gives CASSLGAQAALVSPLHF.

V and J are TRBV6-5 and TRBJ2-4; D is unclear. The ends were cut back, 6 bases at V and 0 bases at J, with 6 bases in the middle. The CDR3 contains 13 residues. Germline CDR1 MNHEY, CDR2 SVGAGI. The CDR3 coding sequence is TGTGCCAGCAGCCCGACAGCCAAAAACATTCAGTACTTC. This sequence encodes CASSPTAKNIQYF.

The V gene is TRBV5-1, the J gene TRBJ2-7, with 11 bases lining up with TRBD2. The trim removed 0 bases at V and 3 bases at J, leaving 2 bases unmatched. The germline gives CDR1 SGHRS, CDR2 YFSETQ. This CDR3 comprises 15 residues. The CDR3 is CASSLGTSGHYEQYF. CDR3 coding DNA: TGCGCCAGCAGCTTGGGGACTAGCGGGCACTACGAGCAGTACTTC.

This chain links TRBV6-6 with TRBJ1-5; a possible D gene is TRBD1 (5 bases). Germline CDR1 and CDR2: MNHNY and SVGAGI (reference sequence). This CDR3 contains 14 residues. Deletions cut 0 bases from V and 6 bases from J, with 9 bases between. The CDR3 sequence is CASSYSQGVQPQHF. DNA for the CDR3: TGTGCCAGCAGTTACTCGCAAGGGGTTCAGCCCCAGCATTTT.

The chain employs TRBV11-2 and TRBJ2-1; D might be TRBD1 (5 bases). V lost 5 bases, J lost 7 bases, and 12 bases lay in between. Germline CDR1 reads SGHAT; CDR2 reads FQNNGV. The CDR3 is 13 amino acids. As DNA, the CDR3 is TGTGCCAGCAGCCGGACACGGACAAATGAGCAGTTCTTC. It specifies CASSRTRTNEQFF.

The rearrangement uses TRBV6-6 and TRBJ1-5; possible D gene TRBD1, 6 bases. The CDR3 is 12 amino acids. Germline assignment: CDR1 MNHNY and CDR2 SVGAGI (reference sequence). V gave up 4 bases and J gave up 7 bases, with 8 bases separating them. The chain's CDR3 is CASSSTGQPQHF. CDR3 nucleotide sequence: TGTGCCAGCAGTTCTACAGGGCAGCCCCAGCATTTT.

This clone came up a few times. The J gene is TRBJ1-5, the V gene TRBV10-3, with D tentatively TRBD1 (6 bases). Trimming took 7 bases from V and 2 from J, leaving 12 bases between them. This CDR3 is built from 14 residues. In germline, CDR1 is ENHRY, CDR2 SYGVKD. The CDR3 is CAITMDRGNQPQHF. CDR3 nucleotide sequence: TGTGCCATCACCATGGACAGAGGCAATCAGCCCCAGCATTTT.

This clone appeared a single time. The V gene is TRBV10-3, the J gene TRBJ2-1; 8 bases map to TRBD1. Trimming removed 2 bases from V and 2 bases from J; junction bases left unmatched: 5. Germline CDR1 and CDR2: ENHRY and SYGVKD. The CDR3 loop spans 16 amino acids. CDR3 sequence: CAISEEDRGPYNEQFF. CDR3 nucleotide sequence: TGTGCCATCAGTGAGGAAGACAGGGGCCCCTACAATGAGCAGTTCTTC.